This T cell receptor beta chain was captured by sequencing in a study of blood T cell repertoires in COVID-19. At the level of the study: The United States, Italy and Spain supplied acute and convalescent COVID-19 samples. In each case, the material was cDNA or gDNA derived from T cells, B-cell-depleted T cells, or PBMCs.

Authors' methods: How many nucleated cells were present was estimated from reference gene primer amplification. Clones were read by immunoSEQ multiplex PCR, and TCRdb kept only the in-frame ones, dropping some. V and J calls and clone size are copied from that table; D and trimming were computed from the DNA. The table lists approximately 130,000 clones, almost 80% of them singletons. Sequencing was done on a sample of peripheral blood. This clonotype was sampled from a human donor in a cohort sampled during active COVID-19.

CDR3 sequence: CAISEGAPGYTF. CDR3 nucleotides: TGTGCCATCAGTGAAGGGGCCCCTGGCTACACCTTC. The rearrangement joins TRBV10-3 to TRBJ1-2, with D possibly being TRBD1 (5 bases). The V gene's germline CDR1 is ENHRY and CDR2 SYGVKD. V was trimmed by 3 bases and J by 7 bases, leaving 9 bases between them. The CDR3 runs 12 residues.